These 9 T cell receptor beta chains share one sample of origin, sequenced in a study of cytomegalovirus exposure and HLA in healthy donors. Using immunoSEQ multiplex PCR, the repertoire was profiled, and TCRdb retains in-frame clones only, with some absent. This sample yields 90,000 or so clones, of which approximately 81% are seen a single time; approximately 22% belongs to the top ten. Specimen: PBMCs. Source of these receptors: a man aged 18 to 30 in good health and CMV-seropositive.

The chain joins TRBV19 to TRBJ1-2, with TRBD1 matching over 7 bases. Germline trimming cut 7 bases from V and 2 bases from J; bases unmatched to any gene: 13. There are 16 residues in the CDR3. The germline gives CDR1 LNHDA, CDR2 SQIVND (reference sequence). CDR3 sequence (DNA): TGTGCCAGTACCATCGATAGGGACAGACCGAACTATGGCTACACCTTC. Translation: CASTIDRDRPNYGYTF.

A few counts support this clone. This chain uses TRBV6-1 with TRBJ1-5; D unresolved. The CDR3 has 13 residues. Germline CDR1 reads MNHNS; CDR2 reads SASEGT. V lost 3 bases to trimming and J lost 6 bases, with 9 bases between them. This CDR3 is CASSDLSGQPQHF. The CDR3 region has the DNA TGTGCCAGCAGTGATCTATCGGGTCAGCCCCAGCATTTT.

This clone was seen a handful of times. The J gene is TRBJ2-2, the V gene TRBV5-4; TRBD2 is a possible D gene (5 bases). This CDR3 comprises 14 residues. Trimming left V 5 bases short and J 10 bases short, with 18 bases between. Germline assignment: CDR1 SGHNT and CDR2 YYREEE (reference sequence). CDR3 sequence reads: CASSSPRDPSELFF. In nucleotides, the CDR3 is TGTGCCAGCAGTTCTCCCCGGGATCCGTCGGAGCTGTTTTTT.

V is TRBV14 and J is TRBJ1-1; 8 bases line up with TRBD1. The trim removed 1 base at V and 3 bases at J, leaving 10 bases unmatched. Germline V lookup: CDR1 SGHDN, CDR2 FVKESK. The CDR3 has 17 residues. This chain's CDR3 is CASSQGPGGDRDTEAFF. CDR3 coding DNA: TGTGCCAGCAGCCAAGGCCCAGGGGGCGATCGGGACACTGAAGCTTTCTTT.

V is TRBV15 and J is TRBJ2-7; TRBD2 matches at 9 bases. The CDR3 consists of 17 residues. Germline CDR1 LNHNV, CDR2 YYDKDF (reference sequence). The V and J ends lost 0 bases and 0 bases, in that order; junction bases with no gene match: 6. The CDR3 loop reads CATSRDWASGNSYEQYF. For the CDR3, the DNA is TGTGCCACCAGCAGAGATTGGGCTAGCGGGAACTCCTACGAGCAGTACTTC.

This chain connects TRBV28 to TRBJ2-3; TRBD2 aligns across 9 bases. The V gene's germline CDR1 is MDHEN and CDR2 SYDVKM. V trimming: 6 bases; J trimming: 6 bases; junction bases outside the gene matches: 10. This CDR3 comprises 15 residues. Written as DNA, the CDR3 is TGTGCCAGCAGCCCAAGACTAGCGGCAGGGGATACGCAGTATTTT. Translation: CASSPRLAAGDTQYF.

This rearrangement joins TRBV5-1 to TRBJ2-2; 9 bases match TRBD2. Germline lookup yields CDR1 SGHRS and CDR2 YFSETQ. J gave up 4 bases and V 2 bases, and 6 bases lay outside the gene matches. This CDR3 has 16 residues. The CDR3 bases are TGCGCCAGCAGCTTATTAGCGGGAGATGGCACCGGGGAGCTGTTTTTT. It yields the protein CASSLLAGDGTGELFF.

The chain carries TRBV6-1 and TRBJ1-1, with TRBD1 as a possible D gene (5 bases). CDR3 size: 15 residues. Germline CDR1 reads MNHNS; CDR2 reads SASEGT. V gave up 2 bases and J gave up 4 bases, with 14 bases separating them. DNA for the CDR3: TGTGCCAGCAGTGAAAAGCTGGGGCGAGGCACTGAAGCTTTCTTT. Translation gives CASSEKLGRGTEAFF.

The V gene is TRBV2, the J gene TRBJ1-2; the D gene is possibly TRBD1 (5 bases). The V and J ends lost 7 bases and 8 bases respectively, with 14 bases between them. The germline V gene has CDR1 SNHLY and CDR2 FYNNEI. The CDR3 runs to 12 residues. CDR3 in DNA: TGTGCCAGCACCCAACTGGAGGGGGGCTACACCTTC. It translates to CASTQLEGGYTF.